The TCR beta chain under discussion was sequenced for a study of human T cells and chemical hapten exposure. Per the germline V gene, CDR1 is DFQATT and CDR2 is SNEGSKA (reference sequence). CDR3 length: 12 residues. Germline trimming cut 6 bases from V and 12 bases from J; bases unmatched to any gene: 7. Via MiXCR, TCRdb re-called the 5' RACE reads, giving one row per CDR3 protein. The sample consists of 95,000 to 120,000 distinct CDR3 sequences, approximately 20% of them appearing once. Whole blood that had not been fractionated was the source of extracted total RNA. The chain links TRBV20-1 to TRBJ2-3; 12 nucleotides align to TRBD2. This TCR came from a human donor in good health. CDR3 loop: CSARLAGAPQYF. The CDR3 DNA reads TGCAGTGCGAGACTAGCGGGAGCCCCCCAGTATTTT.